This note documents a single TCR beta chain sequence. The count of this clone is one. Its antigen is not yet known. Base quality data are lacking; no much larger clone is found one base away. V loses 1 base at its end and J loses 16 bases; junction bases beyond the gene matches: 7. Including cysteine and phenylalanine, the CDR3 has 12 amino acids. Only the CDR3 region is kept as DNA, spanning 36 bases read in frame from base 1. CDR1 and CDR2 are drawn from the germline V gene: SGHAT, FQNNGV. The source of the sample is a study of cytomegalovirus exposure and HLA in healthy donors (TCRdb year 2017). Regarding the research as a whole: In an earlier analysis of some 610 of the donors, around 300 Gb of sequence data and approximately 100 million unique TCR beta sequences from roughly 180 million T cells were reported. Besides the first cohort of 666 subjects, a separate validation cohort made up of some 110 different subjects was used. Genome-wide SNP genotypes for about three fifths of the roughly 700 donors were used in a later genetic analysis, which treated that subset as a discovery cohort. In an earlier analysis of around 540 of the donors, high-throughput TCR beta sequencing was used to judge whether each TCR beta V gene segment behaved as functional or pseudogenic. All discovery cohort repertoires had been generated using a single sequencing platform. Across some 400 genotyped donors of the cohort, an average of about 240,000 unique TCR beta nucleotide sequences per donor were sequenced, and roughly 18% of those sequences were non-productive. Both class I and class II loci were covered by HLA typing, at four-digit resolution. In a later analysis, previously published TCR beta repertoires from 670 or so donors were re-analyzed and high-resolution HLA genotyping was added so that TCR occurrence patterns could be studied. The number of typed donors differed by locus: about 629-640 for A, B, C, DRB1 and DQB1; 500 to 550 for DQA1; approximately 600 for DPA1; and some 470 for DPB1. High-throughput TCR immunosequencing, statistical association of individual TCRs with disease status, and machine learning were combined to predict cytomegalovirus infection status. Roughly five DR-DQ haplotypes were handled as single units for association and clustering, since linkage in the cohort was strong. The aim of the study was to test whether cataloging public T cell receptors could identify signatures of past pathogen exposure. An early release that covered 640 HLA-typed donors contained approximately 300 gigabases of sequencing data and some 87 million unique TCR sequences. The T cell repertoires of about 700 subjects were profiled by immunosequencing and related to cytomegalovirus serostatus. Among the roughly 400 genotyped donors, roughly 80% belonged to the genetic ancestry cluster associated with self-reported Caucasian donors. Rather than using new phenotypic data, the later analysis identified candidate immune exposures from TCR beta sequences and from how often those sequences occurred across donors. Alongside the repertoire data, information on donor age, sex, ethnicity and CMV serostatus was compiled.

Overall study results and their limits: A group of highly shared sequence variants was considered likely to be a technical artifact of the sequencing pipeline. Most TCR sequences were observed very rarely across donors, whereas some public TCRs were present in many individuals. A later analysis found that TCR association rates varied across HLA loci, with DRB1 alleles showing the most associated TCRs and HLA-C alleles the fewest. Some IMGT-functional V segments, including TRBV6-2 and TRBV6-3, could not be told apart with the 87-base-pair reads, so those segments were excluded. The presence/absence analyses assumed that sequencing depth was roughly uniform across donors, and that assumption may not be true. Because HLA typing was unavailable for some donors at each locus, only the typed subset was used in association tests. In a later genetic analysis, a missense DCLRE1C variant was associated with V-gene and J-gene trimming of TCR beta chains, and the association was replicated in an independent cohort. A further reported finding was that TCR beta sequences accurately predicted the HLA-A and HLA-B alleles for most subjects in the first cohort. The only immune exposure information available for the cohort was CMV serostatus. According to a later analysis, most CMV-associated TCR beta chains appeared to be HLA-restricted, and the HLA associations seemed to be driven largely by CMV exposure. In a later analysis, several top co-occurrence clusters were reported to appear linked to parvovirus B19, influenza, CMV and Epstein-Barr virus. In an earlier analysis of several hundred of the donors, most TCR beta V segments were observed in productive rearrangements about 87% or about 30% of the time, broadly matching IMGT annotations. In the study, 164 TCR beta chains were listed as associated with cytomegalovirus. Because counts were too low, seventeen rarely observed V segments, including chromosome 9 orphons, were excluded from the earlier analysis of 587 of the donors. In a later analysis, HLA-associated TCR beta chains showed more clonal expansion and lower generation probabilities than non-associated chains that were equally common. A later analysis associated about 17,000 TCR beta sequences with specific HLA alleles at a false discovery rate of 0.05. Correlated functional status among segregating V segments might reflect linkage disequilibrium, but an unknown experimental factor could not be ruled out. The classifier was reported to diagnose cytomegalovirus status with high specificity and sensitivity in both the original cohort and the validation cohort. When HLA alleles, especially DR and DQ, strongly co-occurred, attributing TCR associations to individual alleles was difficult. In vitro tests confirmed that a few of the cytomegalovirus-associated TCR beta chains recognize cytomegalovirus antigens. The authors suggested that the approach could potentially be generalized to other disease states and immunological phenotypes. This cohort had only TCR beta chains sequenced, and the lack of alpha or paired-chain data limited which features could be detected. A later genetic analysis reported fewer N-insertions in productive TCRs among donors in an Asian-associated ancestry cluster than the approximately 700-donor mean.

The cohort was made up of several hundred healthy bone marrow donors. At the time of sampling, every cohort member was nominally healthy, though immune exposures that went unrecorded were likely present. The donor was CMV seronegative and was included in the group of hundreds of seronegative cohort members. Every donor gave a peripheral blood sample, and the peripheral blood mononuclear cells from that sample were used for TCR beta sequencing. Genomic DNA was extracted from the blood cell samples with the Qiagen DNeasy Blood Extraction Kit. Library preparation used the immunoSEQ multiplex PCR assay. For the multiplex PCR, a mixture combining 60 forward primers for TCR Vbeta segments and 13 reverse primers for TCR Jbeta segments was used. The CDR3 region of rearranged TCR beta genes was amplified from genomic DNA with a multiplex PCR assay. Amplified TCR beta libraries were sequenced as 87-base-pair reads on the Illumina HiSeq System. The published analysis was carried out like this. A later analysis counted some 80 million unique TCR beta chains across the 500 to 850 repertoires, and some 11 million of these chains were shared by at least two donors. To remove PCR and sequencing errors, raw reads were error-corrected and collapsed into unique sequences using a nearest-neighbor algorithm that merged closely related sequences. V, D and J gene segments were assigned by aligning CDR3 sequences to IMGT reference sequences. For a sequence to be retained, a match of at least six nucleotides to both a V gene segment and a J gene segment was required. A rearrangement was called productive if the CDR3 had no stop codons and remained in frame with V and J, and every other rearrangement was called non-productive. CDR3 was defined by IMGT convention, running from the second conserved V-encoded cysteine to the conserved J-encoded phenylalanine. In an earlier analysis of approximately 500 of the donors, sequences lacking an unambiguous match to a single V gene segment were excluded. In an earlier analysis of several hundred of the donors, V segments were called functional above 56.7% productive rearrangements and were called segregating when the between-donor standard deviation exceeded 5%. A statistical classification framework was built to diagnose cytomegalovirus status from the catalog of TCR beta chain sequences. In a later analysis, TCR nucleotide sequences were compared against IMGT/GENE-DB human TR gene sequences so that V and J genes could be assigned. Using the TCRdist pipeline, a later analysis assigned CDR3 sequences along with most-parsimonious VDJ recombination scenarios. In a later analysis, each TCR beta chain was defined by its CDR3 amino acid sequence together with its V-gene family, and reads lacking a unique V-gene family were excluded. In a later analysis, some 600 highly shared, low-generation-probability nucleotide sequences were removed to address suspected cross-contamination and a sequencing artifact. In a later analysis, a clonal expansion index for each public chain was calculated from normalized within-repertoire ranks of inferred template counts. In a later analysis, generation probabilities were computed using a VDJ recombination model fitted to out-of-frame rearrangements, and the results were checked against IGoR. In a later analysis, TCR-TCR, TCR-HLA and TCR-CMV co-occurrence was scored with hypergeometric tests, and a repertoire-size bias correction was applied to TCR pairs. False discovery rates were estimated in a later analysis by permuting HLA or CMV assignments 20 times. In a later analysis, co-occurring TCRs were grouped using DBSCAN, and TCRdist sequence similarity was added for clustering within HLA-allele-positive subsets. Repertoires with fewer than 30,000 or more than 120,000 public chains were left out of co-occurrence clustering, as were about 5 repertoires with anomalous nucleotide sharing. TCRdb's version of the immuneACCESS table is confined to in-frame rearrangements and falls short of the full clone set. An unresolved V gene accounts for under half of the shortfall where checked; the remainder is of unknown origin. The D gene and trimming were derived from the DNA, and the V and J assignments and clone size from that table. Recorded for this sample are over 85,000 clones; 86% of them occurred a single time. The ten biggest clones cover about 1.7% of the sample.

Sequencing was performed on PBMCs. This TCR was sampled from a man between 40 and 49 years old in good health and CMV-seronegative. Recombination linked TRBV11-2 to TRBJ2-4, and 7 bases in between align with TRBD1. The DNA sequence is TGTGCCAGCAGCTTAGGTCGACAGGGAGACTACTTC. It encodes CASSLGRQGDYF.